The next 31 T cell receptor beta chains were all read from a single sample in a study of siplizumab effects on memory and regulatory T cells. Profiled with immunoSEQ multiplex PCR; TCRdb holds only in-frame clones, not every one. The table records 50,000 or so clones, roughly 87% of them present only once. The specimen sequenced was naive CD8+ T cells sorted from blood. These receptor sequences come from a human donor in good health.

The chain recombines TRBV4-1 with TRBJ2-7, with D perhaps matching TRBD1 or TRBD2 (5 bases each). Per the germline V gene, CDR1 is MGHRA and CDR2 is YSYEKL. CDR3 length equals 16 residues. Trimming cost V 4 bases and J 0 bases, with 16 bases left between them. The DNA for the CDR3 is TGCGCCAGCAGCCTCGCCGGGACCCACAACTCCTACGAGCAGTACTTC. Translation: CASSLAGTHNSYEQYF.

The rearrangement joins TRBV9 to TRBJ2-3; 7 positions agree with TRBD1. V shed 0 bases and J 3 bases; nucleotides not matched to a gene: 4. Germline loops: CDR1 SGDLS, CDR2 YYNGEE. The CDR3 has 15 amino acids. The CDR3: CASSVVGGETDTQYF. CDR3 DNA sequence: TGTGCCAGCAGCGTAGTAGGGGGCGAGACAGATACGCAGTATTTT.

Concerning this clone itself: One end of the junction fails to match germline, which may point to a read error. This rearrangement joins TRBV6-1 to TRBJ1-2; D is possibly TRBD1 (6 bases). There are 15 residues in the CDR3. From germline, CDR1 is MNHNS and CDR2 SASEGT. CDR3 in amino acids: CASNEPGEVIFGYTF. In DNA form, the CDR3 reads TGTGCCAGCAATGAACCAGGGGAGGTCATCTTTGGCTACACCTTC.

V gene TRBV7-6 combines with J gene TRBJ1-1; the D gene is possibly TRBD1 (5 bases). V shed 1 base and J shed 3 bases, with 9 bases lying between them. The CDR3 extends over 14 amino acids. CDR1 is SGHVS and CDR2 is FNYEAQ in the germline V gene. CDR3 sequence (DNA): TGTGCCAGCAGCTTAGGGGGCGCGGACACTGAAGCTTTCTTT. This translates into CASSLGGADTEAFF. Looking up the rest from reference TRBV7-6 and TRBJ1-1 gives the full variable domain: GAGVSQSPRYKVTKRGQDVALRCDPISGHVSLYWYRQALGQGPEFLTYFNYEAQQDKSGLPNDRFSAERPEGSISTLTIQRTEQRDSAMYRCASSLGGADTEAFFGQGTRLTVV.

This clone was detected a few times. CDR3 DNA: TGTGCCAGCAGTTTAGAGCGAGCAGGGGTGGCTGAAGCTTTCTTT. As protein: CASSLERAGVAEAFF. The J gene is TRBJ1-1, the V gene TRBV27; D possibly corresponds to TRBD1 (6 bases). Germline V gene lookup returns CDR1 MNHEY and CDR2 SMNVEV (reference sequence). Trimming cost V 2 bases and J 6 bases, with 16 bases left between them. The CDR3 length is 15 residues.

V and J are TRBV30 and TRBJ1-2; D gene ambiguous. V shed 2 bases and J shed 5 bases, with 12 bases lying between them. The CDR3 spans 13 residues. CDR1 GTSNPN and CDR2 SVGIG come from the germline V gene (reference sequence). The CDR3 bases are TGTGCCTGGAGTATGGCTCAGCTGTATGGCTACACCTTC. Residues: CAWSMAQLYGYTF.

A word on this clone: This same CDR3 is encoded by further DNA sequences in the sample. CDR3 residues: CASSSGQGSSYEQYF. CDR3 DNA: TGTGCCAGCAGCTCAGGACAGGGAAGCTCCTACGAGCAGTACTTC. The rearrangement uses TRBV7-9 and TRBJ2-7; 8 positions agree with TRBD1. Germline lookup yields CDR1 SEHNR and CDR2 FQNEAQ (reference sequence). This CDR3 region has 15 residues. The ends lost 4 bases at V and 0 bases at J; junction bases unmatched: 5.

The chain recombines TRBV9 with TRBJ2-3, with unresolved D. The length of the CDR3 is 16 residues. V lost 0 bases, J lost 1 base, and 12 bases lay in between. The germline gives CDR1 SGDLS, CDR2 YYNGEE. The CDR3 here is CASSVGLADGTDTQYF. The CDR3 DNA reads TGTGCCAGCAGCGTAGGCCTGGCAGATGGCACAGATACGCAGTATTTT.

As DNA, the CDR3 is TGTGCCAGTAGTACCACTAAGAACACTGAAGCTTTCTTT. This sequence encodes CASSTTKNTEAFF. The chain carries TRBV19 and TRBJ1-1; D is ambiguous. The V and J ends lost 4 bases and 1 base respectively, with 7 bases between them. This CDR3 contains 13 residues. The germline V gene has CDR1 LNHDA and CDR2 SQIVND (reference sequence).

The rearrangement uses TRBV27 and TRBJ2-7; no definite D call. Trimming stripped 2 bases from V and 0 bases from J, with 11 bases between. The germline gives CDR1 MNHEY, CDR2 SMNVEV (reference sequence). This CDR3 has 15 amino acids. The CDR3: CASSLKGLSSYEQYF. CDR3 DNA: TGTGCCAGCAGTTTAAAGGGCCTGAGCTCCTACGAGCAGTACTTC.

This clone was seen more than once but under ten times. The chain employs TRBV19 and TRBJ2-7; 8 bases line up with TRBD1. The CDR3 sequence is 14 residues long. In germline, CDR1 is LNHDA, CDR2 SQIVND (reference sequence). Trimming took 3 bases from V and 4 from J; bases not matched to a gene: 5. CDR3 sequence reads: CASSIQDREYEQYF. CDR3 nucleotides: TGTGCCAGTAGTATCCAGGACAGGGAGTACGAGCAGTACTTC.

This clone was picked up one time. Lacking the conserved final phenylalanine or tryptophan, this CDR3 likely reflects a read error. The limits of the CDR3 on the DNA are not certain, so only TCRdb's listed CDR3 is given. V usage is TRBV5-6 and J usage is TRBJ2-7; the D call of TRBD1 is as the table states it, not checked on the DNA. The CDR3 is 11 amino acids long, termini counted. Germline CDR1 and CDR2: SGHDT and YYEEEE. CDR3 amino acids: CASSLGGQGQL.

The CDR3 region is CASSQESGYTEAFF. In nucleotides, the CDR3 is TGCGCCAGCAGCCAAGAGAGCGGGTACACTGAAGCTTTCTTT. The chain joins TRBV4-1 to TRBJ1-1; D is undetermined. The ends were cut back, 0 bases at V and 3 bases at J, with 8 bases in the middle. The CDR3 length is 14 residues. Germline V gene data show CDR1 as MGHRA and CDR2 as YSYEKL.

Of note for this clone: One end of the junction varies from germline; a read error may be responsible. V usage is TRBV4-1 and J usage is TRBJ1-1; a weak D match, TRBD1 (6 bases). The CDR3 covers 15 residues. Per germline, CDR1 MGHRA and CDR2 YSYEKL. The CDR3 nucleotides are TGCGCCGGCAGCCAGCAACAGGGCTTGTCCACTGAAGCTTTCTTT. Translating it yields CAGSQQQGLSTEAFF.

V usage is TRBV4-1 and J usage is TRBJ2-1; 9 bases line up with TRBD2. The CDR3 consists of 16 residues. Trimming at V came to 4 bases and at J to 0 bases, leaving 4 bases not matched to a gene. Germline-derived CDR1 and CDR2 are MGHRA and YSYEKL. CDR3 amino acids: CASSPLAGSSYNEQFF. CDR3 bases: TGCGCCAGCAGCCCCCTAGCGGGGAGCTCCTACAATGAGCAGTTCTTC.

The chain employs TRBV4-2 and TRBJ1-2, with 10 bases that match TRBD1. Per the germline V gene, CDR1 is LGHNA and CDR2 is YNFKEQ. The V and J ends lost 5 bases and 6 bases, in that order; junction bases with no gene match: 6. This CDR3 is 14 amino acids long. CDR3 DNA: TGTGCCAGCAGCGCCCCCGGGACAGGGGATGGCTACACCTTC. It codes for CASSAPGTGDGYTF.

This clone was detected once. This chain uses TRBV5-6 with TRBJ2-3, with D unresolved. V dropped 1 base and J dropped 6 bases, with 12 bases sitting between them. CDR3 length equals 14 residues. Germline assignment: CDR1 SGHDT and CDR2 YYEEEE. The CDR3 protein is CASSLIAGADTQYF. CDR3 sequence (DNA): TGTGCCAGCAGCTTGATCGCTGGAGCGGATACGCAGTATTTT.

This clone showed up just a few times. The CDR3: CASSLALADTEAFF. The DNA for the CDR3 is TGTGCCAGCAGCTTAGCGCTGGCGGACACTGAAGCTTTCTTT. V usage is TRBV7-9 and J usage is TRBJ1-1; no reliable D call. This CDR3 comprises 14 residues. Trimming took off 0 bases at V and 3 bases at J, with 8 bases between the two ends. Germline V gene data show CDR1 as SEHNR and CDR2 as FQNEAQ (reference sequence). Combining the CDR3 with reference TRBV7-9 and TRBJ1-1 gives the whole variable domain DTGVSQNPRHKITKRGQNVTFRCDPISEHNRLYWYRQTLGQGPEFLTYFQNEAQLEKSRLLSDRFSAERPKGSFSTLEIQRTEQGDSAMYLCASSLALADTEAFFGQGTRLTVV.

The gene calls are TRBV5-1 and TRBJ2-1, with 11 bases identical to TRBD2. Germline V gene data show CDR1 as SGHRS and CDR2 as YFSETQ. With V trimmed by 0 bases and J by 2 bases, 1 base remained unmatched. This CDR3 is built from 16 residues. The CDR3 DNA reads as TGCGCCAGCAGCTTGGTGACTAGCGGGGCCTACAATGAGCAGTTCTTC. Amino acid sequence: CASSLVTSGAYNEQFF.

The V gene is TRBV27, the J gene TRBJ1-5; a weak D match, TRBD1 (5 bases). The CDR3 has 13 residues. Germline V gives CDR1 MNHEY, CDR2 SMNVEV (reference sequence). V lost 4 bases and J lost 7, with 11 bases in between. The CDR3 nucleotides read TGTGCCAGCAGTTCGGGGGGGTGGCAGCCCCAGCATTTT. It yields the protein CASSSGGWQPQHF.

V is TRBV19 and J is TRBJ2-7; no clear D. Per the germline V gene, CDR1 is LNHDA and CDR2 is SQIVND (reference sequence). Deletions cut 3 bases from V and 2 bases from J, with 5 bases between. The CDR3 sequence is 12 residues long. The CDR3 is CASSINPYEQYF. The CDR3 bases are TGTGCCAGTAGTATTAATCCCTACGAGCAGTACTTC. Drawing the rest from reference TRBV19 and TRBJ2-7, the complete variable domain is DGGITQSPKYLFRKEGQNVTLSCEQNLNHDAMYWYRQDPGQGLRLIYYSQIVNDFQKGDIAEGYSVSREKKESFPLTVTSAQKNPTAFYLCASSINPYEQYFGPGTRLTVT.

This clone was counted between two and nine times. The rearrangement joins TRBV6-5 to TRBJ2-7; the D is unclear. Germline CDR1 and CDR2: MNHEY and SVGAGI. V gave up 0 bases and J gave up 7 bases, with 16 bases separating them. The CDR3 runs 15 residues. The DNA of the CDR3 is TGTGCCAGCAGTTACTCCCAGGACGGGCCCCTAGAGCAGTACTTC. It is translated as CASSYSQDGPLEQYF.

The chain uses TRBV7-9 and TRBJ2-7; TRBD1 might be the D (5 bases). Trimming left V 4 bases short and J 4 bases short, with 14 bases between. The CDR3 contains 14 residues. Germline V gene data show CDR1 as SEHNR and CDR2 as FQNEAQ (reference sequence). CDR3 in amino acids: CASSSSGHLYEQYF. The CDR3 DNA sequence: TGTGCCAGCAGCTCATCAGGACACCTTTACGAGCAGTACTTC.

The rearrangement joins TRBV29-1 to TRBJ1-1; TRBD1 might be the D (5 bases). Germline V gives CDR1 SQVTM, CDR2 ANQGSEA. The CDR3 is 13 residues long. Trimming cost V 8 bases and J 1 base, with 14 bases left between them. CDR3 DNA sequence: TGCAGCTCGGTGGGACCACCGAACACTGAAGCTTTCTTT. Its protein product is CSSVGPPNTEAFF.

Of note for this clone: This CDR3 is also generated by other DNA sequences in the sample. CDR3 protein: CASSEDPAGLTYEQYF. The CDR3, as DNA: TGTGCCAGCAGTGAAGACCCAGCGGGCTTAACCTACGAGCAGTACTTC. The V call is TRBV2, the J call TRBJ2-7, with a weak D call TRBD2 (6 bases). Trimming left V 1 base short and J 2 bases short, with 15 bases between. The CDR3 runs to 16 residues. The germline gives CDR1 SNHLY, CDR2 FYNNEI.

The rearrangement joins TRBV11-2 to TRBJ2-1, with a possible D match to TRBD2 (6 bases). Germline CDR1 reads SGHAT; CDR2 reads FQNNGV. The CDR3 sequence is 15 residues long. V was clipped by 0 bases and J by 5 bases, with 11 bases between them. The CDR3 bases are TGTGCCAGCAGCTTAGACCCGGGACTGAACAATGAGCAGTTCTTC. Protein product: CASSLDPGLNNEQFF. The variable domain in full, completed from reference TRBV11-2 and TRBJ2-1, reads EAGVAQSPRYKIIEKRQSVAFWCNPISGHATLYWYQQILGQGPKLLIQFQNNGVVDDSQLPKDRFSAERLKGVDSTLKIQPAKLEDSAVYLCASSLDPGLNNEQFFGPGTRLTVL.

In its sample, this clone was seen once. The J gene is TRBJ1-3, the V gene TRBV6-5; D is perhaps TRBD1 (6 bases). Germline V gives CDR1 MNHEY, CDR2 SVGAGI. V gave up 4 bases and J gave up 4 bases, with 14 bases separating them. CDR3 length: 15 amino acids. DNA of the CDR3: TGTGCCAGCAGTTCAATGGGGGCGCGGGGAAACACCATATATTTT. Translated, it gives CASSSMGARGNTIYF.

J is TRBJ1-4 and V is TRBV27, with D tentatively TRBD1 (5 bases). In germline, CDR1 is MNHEY, CDR2 SMNVEV (reference sequence). CDR3 size: 14 residues. Deletions cut 2 bases from V and 8 bases from J, with 12 bases between. CDR3 amino acids: CASSLLGGEEKLFF. In DNA, the CDR3 is TGTGCCAGCAGTTTACTCGGGGGAGAGGAAAAACTGTTTTTT. The variable domain in full, completed from reference TRBV27 and TRBJ1-4, reads EAQVTQNPRYLITVTGKKLTVTCSQNMNHEYMSWYRQDPGLGLRQIYYSMNVEVTDKGDVPEGYKVSRKEKRNFPLILESPSPNQTSLYFCASSLLGGEEKLFFGSGTQLSVL.

The rearrangement links TRBV2 to TRBJ2-1; TRBD2 matches at 7 bases. J lost 7 bases, V lost 5 bases, and 8 bases had no gene match. Germline V CDR1 and CDR2: SNHLY, FYNNEI. The CDR3 extends over 14 amino acids. The chain's CDR3 is CASSPPGGTNEQFF. In DNA form, the CDR3 reads TGTGCCAGCAGTCCCCCGGGGGGTACGAATGAGCAGTTCTTC.

The gene calls are TRBV2 and TRBJ2-1; D ambiguous. Germline CDR1 is SNHLY and CDR2 is FYNNEI. The CDR3 is 10 amino acids. V lost 6 bases and J 6 bases, leaving 3 bases between the germline ends. As DNA, the CDR3 is TGTGCCAGCAGGATCAATGAGCAGTTCTTC. The encoded protein is CASRINEQFF.

V and J are TRBV5-5 and TRBJ2-7, with no clear D. This CDR3 contains 14 residues. Germline CDR1 reads SGHKS; CDR2 reads YYEKEE (reference sequence). V lost 5 bases and J lost 2, with 14 bases in between. CDR3 sequence reads: CASRPEWITYEQYF. The CDR3 nucleotides read TGTGCCAGCAGGCCCGAGTGGATCACCTACGAGCAGTACTTC.